The present T cell receptor beta chain was sequenced within a study of blood T cell repertoires in COVID-19. The protocol was immunoSEQ multiplex PCR, while the TCRdb copy is restricted to in-frame clones and leaves out a portion. The sample lists around 47,000 clones; about 88% were seen once. J gave up 8 bases and V 3 bases, and 5 bases lay outside the gene matches. Germline V gene lookup returns CDR1 SGHRS and CDR2 YFSETQ. The CDR3 runs to 14 residues. The source material was peripheral blood. This receptor was identified in a man in his forties or fifties with active COVID-19. V is TRBV5-1 and J is TRBJ1-4; 9 positions match TRBD1. The CDR3 DNA reads as TGCGCCAGCAGCTCGGACAGGGGCGAAGAAAAACTGTTTTTT. Translating it yields CASSSDRGEEKLFF.